These T cell receptor beta chains were read from a single sample in a study of regulatory T cells in long-lasting Graves disease. One entry per CDR3 protein, called by TCRdb with MiXCR from the multiplex PCR reads. The sample includes about 470,000 distinct CDR3 sequences, about 20% of them seen just once. Sequencing was performed on peripheral blood mononuclear cells (PBMCs), taken when the disease was refractory, from a patient treated with antithyroid drugs. Source of these receptors: a female donor with Graves disease. Both conserved end residues are part of each CDR3. Each record gives: CDR3 length, J gene, D gene, V gene, clone size, CDR3 DNA, CDR3 protein. The D gene is left open where the match is weak. Clone sizes are given selectively: once, few, many, or a class where the clone is expanded.

>18|TRBJ2-3|-|TRBV4-1|once
TGCGCCAGCAGCCTCTACCTCTGGGGCACGGGAACACCAGATACGCAGTATTTT
CASSLYLWGTGTPDTQYF
>14|TRBJ1-5|-|TRBV19|few
TGTGCCAGTAGTGAACAGGGTCGACATCAGCCCCAGCATTTT
CASSEQGRHQPQHF
>15|TRBJ2-5|TRBD2|TRBV6-1|few
TGTGCCAGCAGTCCCAATAGCGGGTCAGGGGAGACCCAGTACTTC
CASSPNSGSGETQYF
>14|TRBJ1-1|-|TRBV19|-
TGTGCCAGTAGTATTAATGGACGGGGCGCTGAAGCTTTCTTT
CASSINGRGAEAFF
>13|TRBJ1-1|TRBD1|TRBV28|many
TGTGCCAGCAGTCCCCGACAGGGCTGGGGAGCTTTCTTT
CASSPRQGWGAFF
>12|TRBJ2-2|-|TRBV6-1|-
TGTGCCAGCATACTCCCCACCGGGGAGCTGTTTTTT
CASILPTGELFF
>14|TRBJ2-7|-|TRBV7-9|-
TGTGCCAGCAGCCCTCGCCAGAGCTCCTACGAGCAGTACTTC
CASSPRQSSYEQYF
>16|TRBJ1-2|-|TRBV5-1|many
TGCGCCAGCAGCTTGGTCACCGGGATACGGACTTATGGCTACACCTTC
CASSLVTGIRTYGYTF
>12|TRBJ2-1|-|TRBV28|once
TGTGCCAGCAGTCCGGCTAGAAATGAGCAGTTCTTC
CASSPARNEQFF
>15|TRBJ1-2|TRBD1|TRBV19|-
TGTGCCAGTACCAGCATGACAGGGGGCGCCGATGGCTACACCTTC
CASTSMTGGADGYTF
>13|TRBJ2-1|-|TRBV28|few
TGTGCCAGCACCCCGGTTGGGTCCAATGAGCAGTTCTTC
CASTPVGSNEQFF
>14|TRBJ1-5|-|TRBV28|many
TGTGCCAGCAACGCCCAGGGAGTCGGTCAGCCCCAGCATTTT
CASNAQGVGQPQHF
>15|TRBJ1-1|-|TRBV11-3|-
TGTGCCAGCAGCTTAGATTGGTTGGGGAGTTCTGAAGTTTTCTTT
CASSLDWLGSSEVFF
>13|TRBJ1-2|TRBD1|TRBV28|many
TGTGCCAGCAGTTTTCAGGGGGCGGGGGGCTACACCTTC
CASSFQGAGGYTF
>12|TRBJ2-7|-|TRBV10-3|many
TGTGCCATCAGTGAGGTTCTAATCGAGCAGTACTTC
CAISEVLIEQYF
>14|TRBJ2-5|TRBD2|TRBV28|many
TGTGCCAGCAGTTTAATGGCGGGAGTAGAGACCCAGTACTTC
CASSLMAGVETQYF
>12|TRBJ2-7|-|TRBV15|many
TGTGCCACCAGCACCAGGGTGGGTGAGCAGTACTTC
CATSTRVGEQYF
>16|TRBJ2-5|TRBD2|TRBV20-1|few
TGCAGTGCTGGCACATTACTAGCGGGAGGGCCGGAGACCCAGTACTTC
CSAGTLLAGGPETQYF
>14|TRBJ2-2|-|TRBV11-2|many
TGTGCCAGCAGCTTAGTCAGACTTACCGGGGAGCTGTTTTTT
CASSLVRLTGELFF
>13|TRBJ2-2|-|TRBV27|few
TGTGCCAGCAGTCCGGGACCCTTGAGGGAGCTGTTTTTT
CASSPGPLRELFF
>16|TRBJ2-7|-|TRBV30|-
TGTGCCTGGAGTCCCCCCTGGGTAGGACCTACGTACGAGCAGTACTTC
CAWSPPWVGPTYEQYF
>16|TRBJ2-2|-|TRBV7-3|few
TGTGCCAGCAGCTTAAGGCGCAGGGGGAACACCGGGGAGCTGTTTTTT
CASSLRRRGNTGELFF
>16|TRBJ1-2|-|TRBV4-1|-
TGCGCCAGCAGCCAAGCATTCAAAGGAAGTTTCTATGGCTACACCTTC
CASSQAFKGSFYGYTF
>14|TRBJ1-6|-|TRBV27|many
TGTGCCAGCAGTTTAGTTTCCTATAATTCACCCCTCCACTTT
CASSLVSYNSPLHF
>15|TRBJ1-4|-|TRBV4-1|-
TGCGCCAGCAGCCAAGATTCGTCAACTAATGAAAAACTGTTTTTT
CASSQDSSTNEKLFF
>13|TRBJ1-6|TRBD1|TRBV29-1|many
TGCAGCGCCCGGACAGGGGGTAATTCACCCCTCCACTTT
CSARTGGNSPLHF
>13|TRBJ1-1|-|TRBV28|many
TGTGCCAGCAGTTTGGGGGCGCACACTGAAGCTTTCTTT
CASSLGAHTEAFF
>14|TRBJ2-7|-|TRBV10-3|many
TGTGCCACACGGGGACCGCGGTCGGGTTCCGAGCAGTACTTC
CATRGPRSGSEQYF
>15|TRBJ2-5|-|TRBV25-1|-
TGTGCCAGCAGTGAAGAGGAGGGCGCCTTAGGGACCCAGTACTTC
CASSEEEGALGTQYF
>15|TRBJ2-3|-|TRBV28|-
TGTGCCAGCACCCTACTCGATGGGGGCACAGATACGCAGTATTTT
CASTLLDGGTDTQYF
>13|TRBJ2-5|TRBD1|TRBV28|many
TGTGCCATTTCGAGGGGGCGGAGAGAGACCCAGTACTTC
CAISRGRRETQYF
>18|TRBJ2-6|-|TRBV28|few
TGTGCCAGCAGGGGTTTGGGTTCGGCTCTCTCTGGGGCCAACGTCCTGACTTTC
CASRGLGSALSGANVLTF
>13|TRBJ2-1|-|TRBV24-1|once
TGTGCCACCAGTGATCCAGGGAACAATGAGCAGTTCTTC
CATSDPGNNEQFF
>11|TRBJ2-1|-|TRBV20-1|few
TGCAGTGCTACCAGGACCTACAAGCAGTTCTTC
CSATRTYKQFF
>14|TRBJ1-1|TRBD1|TRBV5-1|-
TGCGCCAGCAGCCCGTGGACAGGGGAGGATGAAGCTTTCTTT
CASSPWTGEDEAFF
>15|TRBJ2-2|TRBD2|TRBV4-3|few
TGCGCCAGCAGCCAAGGACTAGCTAACACCGGGGAGCTGTTTTTT
CASSQGLANTGELFF
>14|TRBJ2-7|TRBD1|TRBV5-5|few
TGTGCCAGCAGCCTCCGGGACAGCCTGGTGGAGCAGTACTTC
CASSLRDSLVEQYF
>16|TRBJ1-3|-|TRBV30|-
TGTGCCTGGAATTCAGACAGGTGGAGCCCTGGAAACACCATATATTTT
CAWNSDRWSPGNTIYF
>16|TRBJ2-7|-|TRBV7-3|few
TGTGCCAGCAGCTTATCTGGGGGCGAAAAACCCCTCGAGCAGTACTTC
CASSLSGGEKPLEQYF
>12|TRBJ2-7|-|TRBV18|many
TGTGCCAGCTCACCACTCGGTCGCGAGCAGTACTTC
CASSPLGREQYF